Following are 20 T cell receptor beta chains from one sample sequenced in a study of blood T cell repertoires in COVID-19. TCRdb's table, derived via immunoSEQ multiplex PCR, lists solely in-frame clones and lacks some. The sample shows approximately 190,000 clones, approximately 84% of them seen only once. Specimen: peripheral blood. These receptors originate from a woman in her seventies with active or convalescent COVID-19.

V usage is TRBV28 and J usage is TRBJ2-7, with 10 bases that match TRBD2. Germline V lookup: CDR1 MDHEN, CDR2 SYDVKM. V trimming: 9 bases; J trimming: 7 bases; junction bases outside the gene matches: 12. The length of the CDR3 is 14 residues. In nucleotides, the CDR3 is TGTGCCAGTGGCGGGACTAGCGCCCGTGAAGAGCAGTACTTC. Protein sequence: CASGGTSAREEQYF.

The chain employs TRBV7-8 and TRBJ2-3; a weak D match, TRBD2 (6 bases). With 3 bases removed from V and 0 bases from J, the gap between germline ends came to 10 bases. CDR1 is SGHVS and CDR2 is FQNEAQ in the germline V gene. The CDR3 contains 15 residues. CDR3 sequence reads: CASSFLRDSTDTQYF. DNA of the CDR3: TGTGCCAGCAGCTTCTTGCGGGATAGCACAGATACGCAGTATTTT.

This chain joins TRBV18 and TRBJ2-7, with a tentative D call TRBD1 (6 bases). CDR1 is KGHSH, CDR2 LQKENI, per germline. V gave up 6 bases and J gave up 6 bases, with 15 bases separating them. CDR3 size: 13 residues. The CDR3 protein is CASSQGQPPEQYF. In DNA form, the CDR3 reads TGTGCCAGCTCCCAAGGACAGCCGCCCGAGCAGTACTTC.

This clone has a single count. The J gene is TRBJ1-1, the V gene TRBV18; D not resolved. The CDR3 extends over 15 amino acids. With 1 base removed from V and 4 bases from J, the gap between germline ends came to 13 bases. Germline V gene sequence: CDR1 KGHSH, CDR2 LQKENI. In nucleotides, the CDR3 is TGTGCCAGCTCACCACTGGAGAGGCTGGGCACTGAAGCTTTCTTT. Protein sequence: CASSPLERLGTEAFF.

The chain uses TRBV3-1 (or the pseudogene TRBV3-2) and TRBJ2-5, with D unclear. The germline V gene has CDR1 LGHDT and CDR2 YNNKEL (reference sequence). V lost 5 bases and J 5 bases, leaving 21 bases between the germline ends. This CDR3 is 16 amino acids long. CDR3 in amino acids: CASSGIMMASRETQYF. The CDR3 region has the DNA TGTGCCAGCAGCGGTATAATGATGGCTAGTCGGGAGACCCAGTACTTC.

This chain links TRBV24-1 with TRBJ1-1; 11 nucleotides align to TRBD1. The CDR3 is 15 residues long. Unmatched junction bases numbered 8, after V lost 4 bases and J lost 8 bases. Germline values: CDR1 KGHDR, CDR2 SFDVKD. CDR3 protein: CATSDSGTGGMEAFF. The CDR3 DNA reads as TGTGCCACCAGTGACTCCGGGACAGGGGGGATGGAAGCTTTCTTT.

The V gene is TRBV5-4, the J gene TRBJ2-3, with unresolved D. Germline CDR1 SGHNT, CDR2 YYREEE (reference sequence). The CDR3 totals 12 residues. V lost 3 bases to trimming and J lost 5 bases, with 7 bases between them. In DNA, the CDR3 is TGTGCCAGCAGCTCCCCCGGAGATACGCAGTATTTT. This translates into CASSSPGDTQYF.

The chain employs TRBV27 and TRBJ1-3; tentatively, D is TRBD1 (6 bases). Germline CDR1 and CDR2: MNHEY and SMNVEV (reference sequence). The CDR3 covers 14 residues. V was trimmed by 6 bases and J by 2 bases, leaving 11 bases between them. The CDR3 loop reads CASSLTGPGNTIYF. The DNA for the CDR3 is TGTGCCAGCAGCCTGACAGGTCCTGGAAACACCATATATTTT.

The chain is built from TRBV6-5 and TRBJ1-3; TRBD1 is a possible D gene (6 bases). The germline V gene has CDR1 MNHEY and CDR2 SVGAGI. The CDR3 contains 14 residues. With 6 bases removed from V and 5 bases from J, the gap between germline ends came to 14 bases. CDR3 coding DNA: TGTGCCAGCAGCCTGGGGGGGCTACGAAACACCATATATTTT. This encodes CASSLGGLRNTIYF.

This chain connects TRBV19 to TRBJ2-7; 9 bases fit TRBD1. Germline CDR1 LNHDA, CDR2 SQIVND (reference sequence). V shed 5 bases and J 3 bases; nucleotides not matched to a gene: 8. The CDR3 spans 15 residues. The CDR3 coding sequence is TGTGCCAGTAGTCTAGGACAGGGGCTTTACTACGAGCAGTACTTC. It is translated as CASSLGQGLYYEQYF.

The chain links TRBV7-6 to TRBJ2-1; 7 nucleotides align to TRBD1. There are 16 residues in the CDR3. V dropped 3 bases and J dropped 7; count of bases not matched to a gene: 12. Germline V lookup: CDR1 SGHVS, CDR2 FNYEAQ. The chain's CDR3 is CASSFQYRGTGNEQFF. The CDR3, as DNA: TGTGCCAGCAGCTTCCAGTACAGGGGCACGGGAAATGAGCAGTTCTTC.

A few counts support this clone. This rearrangement joins TRBV5-4 to TRBJ2-2, with 7 bases lining up with TRBD1. With V trimmed by 3 bases and J by 7 bases, 9 bases remained unmatched. The CDR3 runs to 15 residues. Germline CDR1 SGHNT, CDR2 YYREEE (reference sequence). The CDR3: CASSSKGARGGELFF. The CDR3 DNA is TGTGCCAGCAGCTCAAAGGGGGCGCGAGGCGGGGAGCTGTTTTTT.

V is TRBV28 and J is TRBJ1-1; no clear D. CDR3 length equals 15 residues. The germline V gene encodes CDR1 MDHEN and CDR2 SYDVKM. V was cut by 6 bases and J by 7 bases, with 21 bases left in between. The CDR3 is CASRSNTQIRGEAFF. The CDR3 DNA follows: TGTGCCAGCAGATCCAACACTCAAATACGGGGTGAAGCTTTCTTT.

The rearrangement links TRBV3-1 (or the pseudogene TRBV3-2) to TRBJ2-5; D is possibly TRBD1 (7 bases). The CDR3 loop spans 18 amino acids. The V and J ends lost 1 base and 5 bases respectively, with 23 bases between them. Germline V gene data show CDR1 as LGHDT and CDR2 as YNNKEL (reference sequence). The CDR3 DNA follows: TGTGCCAGCAGCCAAGTGCGGAGGGGCAGGGGGACCCTGGAGACCCAGTACTTC. Translation: CASSQVRRGRGTLETQYF.

V gene TRBV28 combines with J gene TRBJ2-2; 8 positions agree with TRBD2. Germline V gene data show CDR1 as MDHEN and CDR2 as SYDVKM. This CDR3 spans 14 amino acids. V was pared by 7 bases and J by 8 bases, with 9 bases of the junction left unmatched. The CDR3 region has the DNA TGTGCCAGCACCTCAAGCGGGAGTCGTGGGGAGCTGTTTTTT. Protein product: CASTSSGSRGELFF.

The chain recombines TRBV11-2 with TRBJ2-1, with TRBD2 as a possible D gene (5 bases). V was trimmed by 4 bases and J by 8 bases, leaving 15 bases between them. The CDR3 runs 14 residues. CDR1 is SGHAT, CDR2 FQNNGV, per germline. The CDR3 bases are TGTGCCAGCAGCTCGCTTTCGCGGGCGGATGAGCAGTTCTTC. Translation: CASSSLSRADEQFF.

The chain employs TRBV28 and TRBJ2-7, with a weak D call TRBD1 (7 bases). The CDR3 loop spans 14 amino acids. Germline CDR1 is MDHEN and CDR2 is SYDVKM. Trimming removed 3 bases from V and 2 bases from J, with 11 bases in between. CDR3 in DNA: TGTGCCAGCAGTTTCCGCGGGACAGCCTACGAGCAGTACTTC. Translated: CASSFRGTAYEQYF.

The chain has TRBV7-3 and TRBJ2-3; the match to TRBD2 covers 10 bases. In germline, CDR1 is SGHTA, CDR2 FQGTGA. The CDR3 totals 15 residues. Unmatched junction bases numbered 5, after V lost 5 bases and J lost 3 bases. Here the CDR3 DNA reads TGTGCCAGCAGCACGAGCGGGAGGGGAACAGATACGCAGTATTTT. This sequence encodes CASSTSGRGTDTQYF.

The V gene is TRBV5-1, the J gene TRBJ2-5; perhaps TRBD1 as D (6 bases). The CDR3 has 14 amino acids. Germline loops: CDR1 SGHRS, CDR2 YFSETQ. V shed 0 bases and J shed 5 bases, with 11 bases lying between them. As DNA, the CDR3 is TGCGCCAGCAGCTTGGTTACAGGGCGGGAGACCCAGTACTTC. It yields the protein CASSLVTGRETQYF. The full variable domain, rest sourced from reference TRBV5-1 and TRBJ2-5, is KAGVTQTPRYLIKTRGQQVTLSCSPISGHRSVSWYQQTPGQGLQFLFEYFSETQRNKGNFPGRFSGRQFSNSRSEMNVSTLELGDSALYLCASSLVTGRETQYFGPGTRLLVL.

The rearrangement links TRBV2 to TRBJ2-7; 7 bases line up with TRBD1. CDR3 length: 16 residues. In germline, CDR1 is SNHLY, CDR2 FYNNEI. Trimming cost V 4 bases and J 0 bases; bases outside gene matches: 9. CDR3 nucleotide sequence: TGTGCCAGCAGTGCCCAGACAGGGACCAGCTCCTACGAGCAGTACTTC. Translated, it gives CASSAQTGTSSYEQYF.